A single sample is the source of the 30 T cell receptor beta chains below, sequenced in a study of CD8+ T cells in alopecia areata. Sequencing relied on a cDNA template that was reverse transcribed from extracted RNA. The table came from immunoSEQ multiplex PCR; TCRdb's copy has only in-frame clones and leaves some out. Of 130,000 to 150,000 clones listed, about 90% are singletons. This sample comprised CD8+ T cells sorted from blood, obtained at week 0. These receptor sequences come from a human donor with alopecia areata.

The rearrangement links TRBV7-9 to TRBJ2-1, with a weak D call TRBD1 (6 bases). With 0 bases removed from V and 6 bases from J, the gap between germline ends came to 12 bases. Per the germline V gene, CDR1 is SEHNR and CDR2 is FQNEAQ (reference sequence). The CDR3 runs to 15 residues. CDR3 region: CASSLAAGEVNEQFF. The CDR3 region has the DNA TGTGCCAGCAGCTTAGCGGCAGGGGAAGTCAATGAGCAGTTCTTC.

CDR3 amino acids: CASSLADRGGEKLFF. CDR3 bases: TGCGCCAGCAGCTTGGCCGACAGGGGAGGTGAAAAACTGTTTTTT. The chain has TRBV5-1 and TRBJ1-4; 8 positions match TRBD1. Trimming removed 0 bases from V and 7 bases from J; junction bases left unmatched: 5. This CDR3 has 15 residues. Germline V gives CDR1 SGHRS, CDR2 YFSETQ. Full variable domain (rest looked up from reference TRBV5-1 and TRBJ1-4): KAGVTQTPRYLIKTRGQQVTLSCSPISGHRSVSWYQQTPGQGLQFLFEYFSETQRNKGNFPGRFSGRQFSNSRSEMNVSTLELGDSALYLCASSLADRGGEKLFFGSGTQLSVL.

This chain links TRBV21-1 with TRBJ2-7; TRBD1 reflects the table's D call only, with no check against the DNA. TRBV21-1 is a documented pseudogene. The CDR3 covers 13 residues. The CDR3 sequence is CASSPPRCSGQYF. The CDR3 DNA reads TGTGCCAGCAGCCCCCCCAGGTGTAGTGGGCAGTACTTC.

The chain couples TRBV5-4 to TRBJ2-1; D is unclear. CDR3 length equals 11 residues. Between the trimmed V and J ends, which lost 4 bases and 4 bases, there was a span of 3 bases. Germline CDR1 SGHNT, CDR2 YYREEE (reference sequence). CDR3 region: CASSPYNEQFF. The CDR3 nucleotides read TGTGCCAGCAGCCCGTACAATGAGCAGTTCTTC.

V usage is TRBV30 and J usage is TRBJ2-7; D possibly corresponds to TRBD1 (5 bases). The V gene's germline CDR1 is GTSNPN and CDR2 SVGIG (reference sequence). This CDR3 is built from 14 residues. V lost 4 bases to trimming and J lost 0 bases, with 13 bases between them. The CDR3 DNA reads as TGTGCCTGGAAGACAGCTTTTAGCTCCTACGAGCAGTACTTC. It is translated as CAWKTAFSSYEQYF.

This chain joins TRBV29-1 and TRBJ2-2; D not certain. There are 15 residues in the CDR3. V lost 2 bases and J lost 4, with 14 bases in between. Germline CDR1 is SQVTM and CDR2 is ANQGSEA. The CDR3 coding sequence is TGCAGCGTTGAAAGACCGGCAGCGCTCACCGGGGAGCTGTTTTTT. Its protein is CSVERPAALTGELFF.

This clone was found once. J is TRBJ2-7 and V is TRBV6-1; D is unclear. CDR1 MNHNS and CDR2 SASEGT come from the germline V gene. Trimming shortened V by 2 bases and J by 2 bases, and 13 bases separated the two germline ends. The CDR3 is 15 residues long. CDR3 in DNA: TGTGCCAGCAGTGAATTTATTGTAGGGCCCTACGAGCAGTACTTC. Residues: CASSEFIVGPYEQYF.

The V gene is TRBV7-9, the J gene TRBJ1-1; no reliable D call. The length of the CDR3 is 14 residues. Germline-derived CDR1 and CDR2 are SEHNR and FQNEAQ (reference sequence). Trimming stripped 4 bases from V and 0 bases from J, with 9 bases between. CDR3 sequence reads: CASSSPRLNTEAFF. The CDR3, as DNA: TGTGCCAGCAGCTCCCCCCGACTGAACACTGAAGCTTTCTTT.

The CDR3 loop is CASSTGQYYNEQFF. The CDR3 bases are TGTGCCAGTAGCACGGGACAGTATTACAATGAGCAGTTCTTC. V is TRBV19 and J is TRBJ2-1; the match to TRBD1 covers 7 bases. Germline CDR1 is LNHDA and CDR2 is SQIVND (reference sequence). The CDR3 runs 14 residues. Trimming took 6 bases from V and 4 from J; bases not matched to a gene: 6.

The V call is TRBV19, the J call TRBJ2-4; a possible D gene is TRBD1 (6 bases). Germline CDR1 and CDR2: LNHDA and SQIVND (reference sequence). The CDR3 is made up of 19 amino acids. Trimming pared 4 bases from V and 0 bases from J, leaving 22 bases between. The CDR3 coding sequence is TGTGCCAGTAGTAGTATGGAGACAGGCCTTTCATTAGCCAAAAACATTCAGTACTTC. Amino acid sequence: CASSSMETGLSLAKNIQYF.

The chain recombines TRBV11-2 with TRBJ2-2, with TRBD1 identical over 9 bases. Germline V gene data show CDR1 as SGHAT and CDR2 as FQNNGV. With V trimmed by 5 bases and J by 3 bases, 13 bases remained unmatched. This CDR3 is built from 18 residues. The CDR3 DNA reads TGTGCCAGCAGCCCACGGACAGGGGCCCCGAGGGACACCGGGGAGCTGTTTTTT. This sequence encodes CASSPRTGAPRDTGELFF.

The genes are TRBV19 and TRBJ2-2, with 9 bases aligning to TRBD1. V lost 5 bases and J lost 4; bases outside the gene matches: 14. Germline CDR1 and CDR2: LNHDA and SQIVND (reference sequence). This CDR3 spans 18 amino acids. The CDR3 DNA sequence: TGTGCCAGTAGTCAGAGCCAATGGACAGGGGAGGCCACCGGGGAGCTGTTTTTT. This sequence encodes CASSQSQWTGEATGELFF.

J is TRBJ1-2 and V is TRBV4-2, with D uncertain. The ends were cut back, 1 base at V and 5 bases at J, with 8 bases in the middle. Germline values: CDR1 LGHNA, CDR2 YNFKEQ. CDR3 length: 13 residues. The CDR3 DNA reads TGTGCCAGCAGCCAAGCAGACCTTTATGGCTACACCTTC. Its translation is CASSQADLYGYTF.

The V and J genes are TRBV5-1 and TRBJ2-1, with D unresolved. Trimming left V 4 bases short and J 10 bases short, with 21 bases between. CDR3 length equals 15 residues. Germline V gives CDR1 SGHRS, CDR2 YFSETQ. CDR3 amino acids: CASSPPTGLIEEQFF. In DNA, the CDR3 is TGCGCCAGCAGCCCACCGACTGGTCTTATAGAAGAGCAGTTCTTC.

The chain uses TRBV4-1 and TRBJ2-1; D assignment may be TRBD1 or TRBD2 (5 bases each). This CDR3 has 14 residues. The germline gives CDR1 MGHRA, CDR2 YSYEKL. V dropped 4 bases and J dropped 7 bases, with 14 bases sitting between them. CDR3 loop: CASSLAMGENEQFF. CDR3 DNA sequence: TGCGCCAGCAGCCTCGCAATGGGGGAAAATGAGCAGTTCTTC.

The chain uses TRBV11-2 and TRBJ2-5; no clear D gene. V dropped 3 bases and J dropped 4 bases, with 15 bases sitting between them. The CDR3 extends over 15 amino acids. Per the germline V gene, CDR1 is SGHAT and CDR2 is FQNNGV. The CDR3, as DNA: TGTGCCAGCAGCTTCGCGCTGTCGGAGAGAGAGACCCAGTACTTC. It yields the protein CASSFALSERETQYF. The whole variable domain, filled in from reference TRBV11-2 and TRBJ2-5, reads EAGVAQSPRYKIIEKRQSVAFWCNPISGHATLYWYQQILGQGPKLLIQFQNNGVVDDSQLPKDRFSAERLKGVDSTLKIQPAKLEDSAVYLCASSFALSERETQYFGPGTRLLVL.

This clone occurred a few times. It may be a read error: a sequence one base away is much more abundant. V usage is TRBV7-8 and J usage is TRBJ2-5; D gene ambiguous. With the DNA end fitting TRBJ2-7 better, the J assignment may be wrong. The CDR3 is made up of 13 amino acids. CDR1 is SGHVS, CDR2 FQNEAQ, per germline. The CDR3 sequence: CASSSHDRYEQYF. In DNA, the CDR3 is TGTGCCAGCAGTTCCCACGACCGCTACGAGCAGTACTTC.

This chain connects TRBV7-3 to TRBJ1-2; 7 bases are shared with TRBD1. Germline lookup yields CDR1 SGHTA and CDR2 FQGTGA. Trimming cost V 5 bases and J 2 bases; bases outside gene matches: 5. The CDR3 totals 14 residues. CDR3 sequence (DNA): TGTGCCAGCAGCCCGGGACAGAACAACTATGGCTACACCTTC. This translates into CASSPGQNNYGYTF.

This chain links TRBV27 with TRBJ1-1; 8 bases line up with TRBD1. Germline CDR1 MNHEY, CDR2 SMNVEV (reference sequence). The CDR3 totals 15 residues. V gave up 5 bases and J gave up 0 bases; unmatched junction bases: 5. The CDR3 bases are TGTGCCAGCAGTACATGGACAGGGCTGAACACTGAAGCTTTCTTT. Its translation: CASSTWTGLNTEAFF.

The chain recombines TRBV30 with TRBJ2-5, with D unresolved. The V gene lost 0 bases and the J gene lost 2 bases, with 7 bases spanning the gap. Germline V gene lookup returns CDR1 GTSNPN and CDR2 SVGIG (reference sequence). This CDR3 comprises 13 residues. The CDR3 sequence is CAWSVQAQETQYF. The CDR3 DNA reads as TGTGCCTGGAGTGTGCAGGCACAAGAGACCCAGTACTTC.

This clone was seen once. The chain employs TRBV7-8 and TRBJ2-7, with unresolved D. Trimming removed 1 base from V and 5 bases from J, with 9 bases in between. The V gene's germline CDR1 is SGHVS and CDR2 FQNEAQ. This CDR3 is built from 13 residues. CDR3 in DNA: TGTGCCAGCAGCTTAGTCAGATCTCACGAGCAGTACTTC. Protein: CASSLVRSHEQYF.

The chain joins TRBV7-2 to TRBJ2-1; no firm D call. Germline V gene sequence: CDR1 SGHTA, CDR2 FQGNSA. CDR3 length: 16 residues. V lost 2 bases and J lost 0, with 11 bases in between. CDR3 residues: CASSLSRQSSYNEQFF. Written as DNA, the CDR3 is TGTGCCAGCAGCTTATCCCGCCAAAGCTCCTACAATGAGCAGTTCTTC.

Turning to this clone: Its ends do not fully match the called genes, so a read error is possible. The chain has TRBV7-7 and TRBJ2-1, with 7 positions matching TRBD2. Germline values: CDR1 SSHAT, CDR2 FNYEAQ (reference sequence). The CDR3 length is 14 residues. For the CDR3, the DNA is TGTGCTAGCAGCTTCGGGGGGTTTGGCAATGAGCAGTTCTTC. It translates to CASSFGGFGNEQFF.

This clone showed up just once. The chain joins TRBV5-1 to TRBJ2-1; 10 bases line up with TRBD2. The CDR3 has 16 residues. Per germline, CDR1 SGHRS and CDR2 YFSETQ. The trim removed 5 bases at V and 5 bases at J, leaving 10 bases unmatched. The CDR3 reads CASSHITSGINNEQFF. The CDR3 nucleotides read TGCGCCAGCAGTCATATCACTAGCGGGATAAACAATGAGCAGTTCTTC.

The V gene is TRBV29-1, the J gene TRBJ2-2; TRBD1 matches at 11 bases. Germline V lookup: CDR1 SQVTM, CDR2 ANQGSEA. The CDR3 length is 15 residues. Trimming took 3 bases from V and 3 from J; bases not matched to a gene: 3. CDR3 amino acids: CSVEGQGGDTGELFF. The CDR3 region has the DNA TGCAGCGTTGAGGGACAGGGGGGAGACACCGGGGAGCTGTTTTTT.

The genes are TRBV4-2 and TRBJ2-1; D is possibly TRBD1 (6 bases). In germline, CDR1 is LGHNA, CDR2 YNFKEQ. CDR3 length equals 17 residues. Deletions cut 2 bases from V and 8 bases from J, with 22 bases between. The CDR3 DNA sequence: TGTGCCAGCAGCCAAAATTGGGACACCCTAGCTGTCCATGAGCAGTTCTTC. Its translation is CASSQNWDTLAVHEQFF.

V gene TRBV5-6 combines with J gene TRBJ1-1, with D perhaps matching TRBD1 (6 bases). Germline CDR1 SGHDT, CDR2 YYEEEE. V dropped 0 bases and J dropped 4 bases, with 16 bases sitting between them. The CDR3 spans 16 residues. CDR3 loop: CASSLVRGGMGTEAFF. In DNA form, the CDR3 reads TGTGCCAGCAGCTTGGTCAGGGGAGGTATGGGCACTGAAGCTTTCTTT.

The CDR3 loop is CASSLNGLGTEAFF. The CDR3 DNA reads TGTGCCAGCAGTTTAAACGGGTTGGGCACTGAAGCTTTCTTT. The rearrangement joins TRBV27 to TRBJ1-1, with D hard to call. The CDR3 contains 14 residues. The V and J ends lost 2 bases and 4 bases respectively, with 11 bases between them. Per germline, CDR1 MNHEY and CDR2 SMNVEV (reference sequence).

In its sample, this clone was seen once. The gene calls are TRBV29-1 and TRBJ2-1; TRBD1 matches 10 bases. The CDR3 is 13 amino acids. Germline CDR1 SQVTM, CDR2 ANQGSEA. Germline trimming cut 5 bases from V and 6 bases from J; bases unmatched to any gene: 4. The CDR3 spells CSVNDRGRNEQFF. DNA of the CDR3: TGCAGCGTTAATGACAGGGGGCGCAATGAGCAGTTCTTC.

This chain links TRBV27 with TRBJ1-5; no clear D gene. CDR1 MNHEY and CDR2 SMNVEV come from the germline V gene (reference sequence). V was trimmed by 5 bases and J by 0 bases, leaving 11 bases between them. The CDR3 covers 15 residues. This CDR3 reads CASSPVDYSNQPQHF. As DNA, the CDR3 is TGTGCCAGCAGTCCAGTGGATTATAGCAATCAGCCCCAGCATTTT.